Included here is one T cell receptor (beta chain) sequence, with context. Its target is unknown. The primer mix had 60 Vbeta and 13 Jbeta primers. Using immunoSEQ multiplex PCR, the repertoire was profiled, and TCRdb retains in-frame clones only, with some absent. This table holds 130,000 or so clones. The sample comes from a study of cytomegalovirus exposure and HLA in healthy donors. Study-wide findings and caveats: Being indistinguishable, some V segments were excluded, TRBV6-2 and TRBV6-3 among them. Cytomegalovirus association was assigned to about 150 TCR beta chains.

CDR1 and CDR2 from the germline V gene are SGHNT and YYREEE (reference sequence). The CDR3 covers 14 residues. The V and J ends lost 4 bases and 7 bases respectively, with 15 bases between them. The V and J genes are TRBV5-4 and TRBJ2-1, with D perhaps matching TRBD1 (5 bases). Sequencing used PBMCs. The origin of this receptor is a woman aged 60 to 75 in good health and CMV-seronegative. The CDR3 protein is CASSHIQDLNEQFF. The CDR3 DNA follows: TGTGCCAGCAGCCACATACAGGACCTAAATGAGCAGTTCTTC.